This is a list of T cell receptor beta chains from one sample in a study of blood T cells in healthy people across ages. TCRdb reprocessed the 5' RACE reads via MiXCR and lists one record per CDR3 protein. Of 1.5 million to 2 million distinct CDR3 sequences listed, approximately 28% are singletons. Sequenced input: blood. The receptors were sampled from a woman aged 25 to 39 in good health. Each CDR3 is given with its conserved first and last residue. Each record gives: V gene, clone size, CDR3 length, D gene, J gene, CDR3 protein, CDR3 DNA. A D gene is named only where the DNA matches it firmly. Only part of the rows carry a size: once, few, many, or a class if the clone is expanded.

v_gene: TRBV12-3/TRBV12-4
abundance: few
len: 15
d_gene: NA
j_gene: TRBJ2-5
CDR3aa: CASSPRLRGQETQYF
CDR3nt: TGTGCCAGCAGTCCTCGACTCCGGGGCCAAGAGACCCAGTACTTC

v_gene: TRBV10-3
abundance: NA
len: 14
d_gene: NA
j_gene: TRBJ1-6
CDR3aa: CATTMEPYNSPLHF
CDR3nt: TGTGCCACCACGATGGAACCCTATAATTCACCCCTCCACTTT

v_gene: TRBV11-2
abundance: few
len: 12
d_gene: NA
j_gene: TRBJ2-3
CDR3aa: CATTPLADTQYF
CDR3nt: TGTGCCACCACCCCTTTAGCAGATACGCAGTATTTT

v_gene: TRBV7-2
abundance: NA
len: 13
d_gene: NA
j_gene: TRBJ2-2
CDR3aa: CASSKRLSGELFF
CDR3nt: TGTGCCAGCAGCAAGCGACTATCCGGGGAGCTGTTTTTT

v_gene: TRBV20-1
abundance: many
len: 15
d_gene: NA
j_gene: TRBJ1-6
CDR3aa: CSARDYGVDNSPLHF
CDR3nt: TGCAGTGCTAGAGATTACGGGGTGGATAATTCACCCCTCCACTTT

v_gene: TRBV7-9
abundance: few
len: 16
d_gene: NA
j_gene: TRBJ2-3
CDR3aa: CASSSLDSEVTDTQYF
CDR3nt: TGTGCCAGCAGCTCTCTAGATTCGGAAGTGACAGATACGCAGTATTTT

v_gene: TRBV11-3
abundance: few
len: 13
d_gene: TRBD2
j_gene: TRBJ2-1
CDR3aa: CASSLFSAGEQFF
CDR3nt: TGTGCCAGCAGCTTATTCTCAGCGGGAGAGCAGTTCTTC

v_gene: TRBV5-1
abundance: many
len: 14
d_gene: TRBD1
j_gene: TRBJ1-2
CDR3aa: CASSSDRVGNGYTF
CDR3nt: TGCGCCAGCAGCTCGGACAGGGTTGGAAATGGCTACACCTTC

v_gene: TRBV12-3/TRBV12-4
abundance: few
len: 15
d_gene: TRBD2
j_gene: TRBJ2-1
CDR3aa: CASRPSGGAHNEQFF
CDR3nt: TGTGCCAGCAGGCCTAGCGGGGGGGCTCACAATGAGCAGTTCTTC

v_gene: TRBV29-1
abundance: many
len: 12
d_gene: NA
j_gene: TRBJ2-7
CDR3aa: CSVGGRSYEQYF
CDR3nt: TGCAGCGTTGGGGGGAGATCCTACGAGCAGTACTTC

v_gene: TRBV5-1
abundance: NA
len: 10
d_gene: NA
j_gene: TRBJ2-1
CDR3aa: CASSFGEQFF
CDR3nt: TGCGCCAGCAGCTTTGGGGAGCAGTTCTTC

v_gene: TRBV15
abundance: NA
len: 15
d_gene: NA
j_gene: TRBJ1-6
CDR3aa: CATRVTGERGTPLHF
CDR3nt: TGTGCCACCCGTGTTACCGGGGAAAGAGGGACACCCCTCCACTTT

v_gene: TRBV15
abundance: few
len: 15
d_gene: TRBD1
j_gene: TRBJ1-4
CDR3aa: CATSRDGTGNEKLFF
CDR3nt: TGTGCCACCAGCAGAGACGGGACAGGGAATGAAAAACTGTTTTTT

v_gene: TRBV11-2
abundance: NA
len: 16
d_gene: TRBD2
j_gene: TRBJ2-1
CDR3aa: CASSLGASGGIDEQFF
CDR3nt: TGTGCCAGCAGCTTAGGGGCTAGCGGGGGGATAGATGAGCAGTTCTTC

v_gene: TRBV6-5
abundance: NA
len: 14
d_gene: TRBD2
j_gene: TRBJ2-5
CDR3aa: CASAAGRREETQYF
CDR3nt: TGTGCCAGCGCGGCGGGACGGCGGGAGGAGACCCAGTACTTC

v_gene: TRBV28
abundance: few
len: 12
d_gene: NA
j_gene: TRBJ2-3
CDR3aa: CASRYGTDTQYF
CDR3nt: TGTGCCAGCAGGTACGGCACAGATACGCAGTATTTT

v_gene: TRBV29-1
abundance: NA
len: 12
d_gene: NA
j_gene: TRBJ1-1
CDR3aa: CSVPIENTEAFF
CDR3nt: TGCAGCGTGCCGATTGAGAACACTGAAGCTTTCTTT

v_gene: TRBV6-1
abundance: NA
len: 13
d_gene: NA
j_gene: TRBJ1-2
CDR3aa: CASFHGAYYGYTF
CDR3nt: TGTGCCAGCTTTCACGGCGCCTACTATGGCTACACCTTC